These 26 T cell receptor beta chains were all obtained from the same sample, sequenced in a study of cytomegalovirus exposure and HLA in healthy donors (dated 2017 in TCRdb). Library construction relied on the immunoSEQ multiplex PCR assay. What TCRdb holds here is the immuneACCESS table cut down to in-frame rearrangements. Part of the clones is not present; checked against another copy, under half of the missing clones reflect an unresolved V gene, and the others are unexplained. The sample table records around 300,000 clones; about nine tenths of these occur just once. Over 1% of the sample is held by the ten biggest clonotypes. Specimen: PBMCs. These receptors came from a woman in her twenties or thirties in good health and CMV-seropositive.

The rearrangement uses TRBV29-1 and TRBJ2-1, with 8 bases lining up with TRBD1. Germline values: CDR1 SQVTM, CDR2 ANQGSEA. This CDR3 contains 14 residues. Trimming took 6 bases from V and 3 from J; bases not matched to a gene: 7. The CDR3: CSVSGTGGYNEQFF. DNA of the CDR3: TGCAGCGTCTCCGGGACAGGAGGCTACAATGAGCAGTTCTTC.

J is TRBJ2-1 and V is TRBV6-1; tentative D call: TRBD1 (7 bases). CDR1 is MNHNS and CDR2 is SASEGT in the germline V gene. Trimming stripped 6 bases from V and 6 bases from J, with 15 bases between. The CDR3 loop spans 14 amino acids. DNA for the CDR3: TGTGCCAGCAGGGCGGGACAGCCCTCCAATGAGCAGTTCTTC. This codes for CASRAGQPSNEQFF.

This chain connects TRBV9 to TRBJ2-5; 9 nucleotides line up with TRBD2. Unmatched junction bases numbered 11, after V lost 3 bases and J lost 5 bases. The CDR3 sequence is 16 residues long. CDR1 and CDR2 from the germline V gene are SGDLS and YYNGEE. The CDR3 DNA sequence: TGTGCCAGCAGCGCCACCTTAGCGGGAGCCGGGGAGACCCAGTACTTC. This sequence encodes CASSATLAGAGETQYF.

V is TRBV6-6 and J is TRBJ1-5; no clear D gene. Germline CDR1 and CDR2: MNHNY and SVGAGI (reference sequence). The V and J ends lost 8 bases and 9 bases respectively, with 23 bases between them. This CDR3 is 15 amino acids long. In DNA form, the CDR3 reads TGTGCCAGCGAACTCCGGGCCCAAGAACACCGGCCCCAGCATTTT. It translates to CASELRAQEHRPQHF.

This clone was detected once. The chain uses TRBV27 and TRBJ2-5; TRBD2 might be the D (6 bases). Judging by the DNA end, TRBJ2-7 fits better; the J call may be wrong. CDR1 MNHEY and CDR2 SMNVEV come from the germline V gene (reference sequence). The CDR3 spans 14 residues. CDR3 DNA sequence: TGTGCCAGCAGTCCCCCCGGGGGATCCTACGAGCAGTACTTC. It specifies CASSPPGGSYEQYF.

The chain is built from TRBV29-1 and TRBJ1-1; TRBD1 might be the D (5 bases). The CDR3 extends over 14 amino acids. V was shortened by 5 bases and J by 0 bases, with 13 bases between the two germline ends. The germline CDR1 and CDR2 sequences are SQVTM and ANQGSEA. CDR3 residues: CSVTGRNLNTEAFF. The CDR3 DNA follows: TGCAGCGTTACAGGCCGGAATTTGAACACTGAAGCTTTCTTT.

This chain connects TRBV28 to TRBJ2-7; D unclear. Trimming removed 2 bases from V and 4 bases from J, with 9 bases in between. The CDR3 runs to 13 residues. The germline gives CDR1 MDHEN, CDR2 SYDVKM. The CDR3 reads CASSLLTDYEQYF. CDR3 DNA sequence: TGTGCCAGCAGTTTACTCACGGATTACGAGCAGTACTTC.

This chain uses TRBV6-5 with TRBJ1-3; TRBD1 is a possible D gene (6 bases). CDR1 is MNHEY and CDR2 is SVGAGI in the germline V gene. The CDR3 runs 15 residues. Trimming removed 4 bases from V and 3 bases from J, with 13 bases in between. The CDR3 DNA reads TGTGCCAGCAGTTCCGACAGGAGTCTTGGAAACACCATATATTTT. As protein: CASSSDRSLGNTIYF.

This chain links TRBV2 with TRBJ2-5; perhaps D is TRBD1 or TRBD2 (6 bases each). Germline assignment: CDR1 SNHLY and CDR2 FYNNEI. V was pared by 8 bases and J by 2 bases, with 21 bases between. CDR3 length equals 16 residues. This chain's CDR3 is CASSPLGGPGQETQYF. The CDR3 coding sequence is TGTGCCAGCTCCCCTTTGGGGGGCCCCGGGCAAGAGACCCAGTACTTC.

CDR3 DNA: TGTGCCAGCAGCCCAGCCCCTGGGGGAGTTGAGACCCAGTACTTC. This sequence encodes CASSPAPGGVETQYF. This chain connects TRBV7-7 to TRBJ2-5; D tentatively reads TRBD1 or TRBD2 (5 bases each). Germline CDR1 SSHAT, CDR2 FNYEAQ (reference sequence). The CDR3 is 15 residues long. V dropped 5 bases and J dropped 5 bases, with 18 bases sitting between them.

V gene TRBV5-4 combines with J gene TRBJ1-4, with 7 bases aligning to TRBD1. CDR3 size: 14 residues. Per the germline V gene, CDR1 is SGHNT and CDR2 is YYREEE (reference sequence). Trimming cost V 2 bases and J 4 bases; bases outside gene matches: 2. Here the CDR3 reads CASSFRGRNEKLFF. CDR3 nucleotide sequence: TGTGCCAGCAGCTTTAGGGGGCGTAATGAAAAACTGTTTTTT.

V and J are TRBV25-1 and TRBJ1-2; D is perhaps TRBD1 (6 bases). The ends were cut back, 2 bases at V and 4 bases at J, with 11 bases in the middle. CDR3 size: 14 residues. Germline V CDR1 and CDR2: MGHDK, SYGVNS. CDR3 protein: CASSEPGAGYGYTF. CDR3 DNA sequence: TGTGCCAGCAGTGAACCAGGGGCTGGCTATGGCTACACCTTC.

This clone was seen a few times. The gene calls are TRBV28 and TRBJ2-7, with D perhaps given as TRBD1 or TRBD2 (5 bases each). Germline V gene lookup returns CDR1 MDHEN and CDR2 SYDVKM. Trimming removed 5 bases from V and 5 bases from J, with 10 bases in between. The CDR3 runs 12 residues. The CDR3 DNA sequence: TGTGCCAGCAGTCGGGACCTGGACGAGCAGTACTTC. It is translated as CASSRDLDEQYF.

The chain joins TRBV30 to TRBJ2-7; no clear D gene. V lost 2 bases, J lost 2 bases, and 10 bases lay in between. CDR1 is GTSNPN and CDR2 is SVGIG in the germline V gene (reference sequence). The CDR3 totals 13 residues. The CDR3, as DNA: TGTGCCTGGAGTTATCCGAACACCTACGAGCAGTACTTC. Translating gives CAWSYPNTYEQYF.

The rearrangement uses TRBV5-4 and TRBJ1-2; maybe TRBD1 (6 bases). The CDR3 extends over 13 amino acids. Germline CDR1 reads SGHNT; CDR2 reads YYREEE (reference sequence). V lost 7 bases to trimming and J lost 7 bases, with 17 bases between them. The CDR3 reads CASSERGGGGYTF. CDR3 bases: TGTGCCAGCTCGGAACGAGGGGGAGGTGGCTACACCTTC.

The chain links TRBV18 to TRBJ1-5; D possibly corresponds to TRBD1 (6 bases). From germline, CDR1 is KGHSH and CDR2 LQKENI. The CDR3 sequence is 15 residues long. The V end lost 2 bases, the J end lost 0 bases, and 8 bases lay between the germline ends. The CDR3 DNA sequence: TGTGCCAGCTCACCAGGACAGCTTAGCAATCAGCCCCAGCATTTT. As protein: CASSPGQLSNQPQHF.

The CDR3 region has the DNA TGTGCCAGCAGTGGGGGACTAGCGGGAAGCGAGCAGTACTTC. Its protein product is CASSGGLAGSEQYF. V is TRBV25-1 and J is TRBJ2-7; TRBD2 agrees at 13 bases. V dropped 4 bases and J dropped 6; count of bases not matched to a gene: 3. Looked up from germline, CDR1 is MGHDK and CDR2 is SYGVNS. This CDR3 region has 14 residues.

The V and J genes are TRBV28 and TRBJ2-7; the match to TRBD2 covers 11 bases. Looked up from germline, CDR1 is MDHEN and CDR2 is SYDVKM. With V trimmed by 2 bases and J by 3 bases, 6 bases remained unmatched. The CDR3 length is 16 residues. Here the CDR3 DNA reads TGTGCCAGCAGTTTAGTCACTAGCGGGAGTTACTACGAGCAGTACTTC. Amino acid sequence: CASSLVTSGSYYEQYF.

The genes are TRBV6-1 and TRBJ1-5; D uncertain. The CDR3 consists of 14 residues. V was pared by 7 bases and J by 0 bases, with 10 bases between. CDR1 MNHNS and CDR2 SASEGT come from the germline V gene. The DNA for the CDR3 is TGTGCCAGCAAGACACAGATTAGCAATCAGCCCCAGCATTTT. Protein sequence: CASKTQISNQPQHF.

J is TRBJ2-1 and V is TRBV9, with 9 bases aligning to TRBD2. Trimming took 4 bases from V and 4 from J; bases not matched to a gene: 9. Germline CDR1 SGDLS, CDR2 YYNGEE. The CDR3 spans 16 residues. CDR3 amino acids: CASSPRGAGGYNEQFF. CDR3 in DNA: TGTGCCAGCAGCCCCCGTGGGGCGGGAGGGTACAATGAGCAGTTCTTC.

The chain links TRBV5-1 to TRBJ1-2; 7 bases are a match to TRBD1. After removal of 0 bases from V and 1 base from J, the junction contained 0 bases not matched to a gene. The CDR3 spans 14 residues. Germline CDR1 and CDR2: SGHRS and YFSETQ. DNA for the CDR3: TGCGCCAGCAGCTTGGGGGACAGTAACTATGGCTACACCTTC. Its translation is CASSLGDSNYGYTF.

This clone was recorded once. The V call is TRBV11-2, the J call TRBJ2-3, with D perhaps TRBD1 (5 bases). The CDR3 contains 13 residues. The germline V and J ends were trimmed by 5 bases and 8 bases, with 14 bases remaining between them. Germline values: CDR1 SGHAT, CDR2 FQNNGV. In DNA form, the CDR3 reads TGTGCCAGCAGCCCGGAAGCTAGGGGTACGCAGTATTTT. It codes for CASSPEARGTQYF.

The gene calls are TRBV7-9 and TRBJ2-1; D remains unclear. The germline CDR1 and CDR2 sequences are SEHNR and FQNEAQ (reference sequence). The CDR3 sequence is 12 residues long. Deletions cut 3 bases from V and 8 bases from J, with 8 bases between. The CDR3 bases are TGTGCCAGCAGCTTTTACAGCTATGAGCAGTTCTTC. It is translated as CASSFYSYEQFF.

This sequence joins TRBV28 and TRBJ2-2; 11 nucleotides line up with TRBD1. The germline gives CDR1 MDHEN, CDR2 SYDVKM. The length of the CDR3 is 16 residues. Trimming removed 5 bases from V and 3 bases from J; junction bases left unmatched: 5. The chain's CDR3 is CASSRPGQGDTGELFF. The CDR3 coding sequence is TGTGCCAGCAGTCGACCGGGACAGGGGGACACCGGGGAGCTGTTTTTT.

The J gene is TRBJ2-2, the V gene TRBV30, with D perhaps matching TRBD1 (5 bases). The V gene's germline CDR1 is GTSNPN and CDR2 SVGIG (reference sequence). The CDR3 length is 15 residues. V dropped 4 bases and J dropped 0 bases, with 12 bases sitting between them. The CDR3 region has the DNA TGTGCCTGGACTCTAGGGGTTACGAACACCGGGGAGCTGTTTTTT. Its protein is CAWTLGVTNTGELFF. Supplemented by reference TRBV30 and TRBJ2-2, the full variable domain reads SQTIHQWPATLVQPVGSPLSLECTVEGTSNPNLYWYRQAAGRGLQLLFYSVGIGQISSEVPQNLSASRPQDRQFILSSKKLLLSDSGFYLCAWTLGVTNTGELFFGEGSRLTVL.

V is TRBV6-5 and J is TRBJ2-7, with 7 bases identical to TRBD1. Germline V CDR1 and CDR2: MNHEY, SVGAGI. With 6 bases clipped from V and 3 bases from J, the junction kept 8 bases outside the gene matches. This CDR3 region has 14 residues. The CDR3, as DNA: TGTGCCAGCAGCCTCGGGACAGCTGACTACGAGCAGTACTTC. Translating it yields CASSLGTADYEQYF.